One and the same sample provided the 24 T cell receptor beta chains below, sequenced in a study of CD8 T cells in Susac syndrome. After extraction with the RNeasy kit, roughly 0.5 to 1 ug of the RNA was reverse transcribed using random hexamers. Using its own MiXCR run on the immunoSEQ multiplex PCR reads, TCRdb lists one record per CDR3 protein. The data show some 180,000 distinct CDR3 sequences, about 94% seen once. Input material: CD4+ T cells from PBMCs. These receptors all stem from a human donor in good health.

This rearrangement joins TRBV5-1 to TRBJ2-1; 8 nucleotides match TRBD2. With V trimmed by 6 bases and J by 7 bases, 3 bases remained unmatched. Germline loops: CDR1 SGHRS, CDR2 YFSETQ. This CDR3 has 12 residues. Written as DNA, the CDR3 is TGCGCCAGCAAAGGCGGGAGGAATGAGCAGTTCTTC. It yields the protein CASKGGRNEQFF.

The chain combines TRBV30 with TRBJ2-3; 12 nucleotides match TRBD2. CDR1 is GTSNPN and CDR2 is SVGIG in the germline V gene (reference sequence). Trimming cost V 3 bases and J 5 bases; bases outside gene matches: 3. The CDR3 covers 14 residues. The CDR3 sequence: CAWRTSGGGDTQYF. The CDR3 nucleotides read TGTGCCTGGAGGACTAGCGGGGGAGGAGATACGCAGTATTTT.

The rearrangement uses TRBV7-8 and TRBJ1-4; 7 bases map to TRBD1. The V gene's germline CDR1 is SGHVS and CDR2 FQNEAQ. The CDR3 is made up of 14 amino acids. The ends lost 5 bases at V and 4 bases at J; junction bases unmatched: 4. The CDR3 region is CASSEGQLNEKLFF. In DNA, the CDR3 is TGTGCCAGCAGCGAGGGACAGCTTAATGAAAAACTGTTTTTT. Filled out from reference TRBV7-8 and TRBJ1-4, the complete variable domain reads GAGVSQSPRYKVAKRGQDVALRCDPISGHVSLFWYQQALGQGPEFLTYFQNEAQLDKSGLPSDRFFAERPEGSVSTLKIQRTQQEDSAVYLCASSEGQLNEKLFFGSGTQLSVL.

V gene TRBV7-6 combines with J gene TRBJ2-3; D may be TRBD1 or TRBD2 (5 bases each). The CDR3 sequence is 15 residues long. The V end lost 5 bases, the J end lost 6 bases, and 18 bases lay between the germline ends. Germline CDR1 and CDR2: SGHVS and FNYEAQ. As DNA, the CDR3 is TGTGCCAGCAGCCAACCAACCGGGACGGGGGATACGCAGTATTTT. It specifies CASSQPTGTGDTQYF.

The CDR3 reads CASSITSPQPQHF. CDR3 nucleotides: TGTGCCAGTAGTATAACTAGTCCTCAGCCCCAGCATTTT. The chain links TRBV19 to TRBJ1-5; D gene ambiguous. The CDR3 loop spans 13 amino acids. V was cut by 2 bases and J by 6 bases, with 8 bases left in between. The germline V gene has CDR1 LNHDA and CDR2 SQIVND (reference sequence). The full variable domain, rest sourced from reference TRBV19 and TRBJ1-5, is DGGITQSPKYLFRKEGQNVTLSCEQNLNHDAMYWYRQDPGQGLRLIYYSQIVNDFQKGDIAEGYSVSREKKESFPLTVTSAQKNPTAFYLCASSITSPQPQHFGDGTRLSIL.

This clonotype was detected only once. The chain employs TRBV18 and TRBJ2-6; D possibly uses TRBD1 or TRBD2 (5 bases each). The CDR3 runs 17 residues. Per germline, CDR1 KGHSH and CDR2 LQKENI. V lost 1 base to trimming and J lost 0 bases, with 10 bases between them. The CDR3 loop reads CASSPLPGTSGANVLTF. The CDR3 nucleotides read TGTGCCAGCTCACCACTCCCAGGGACCTCTGGGGCCAACGTCCTGACTTTC.

The V and J genes are TRBV7-2 and TRBJ2-2; D not certain. The CDR3 is 15 amino acids. Trimming cost V 6 bases and J 4 bases, with 15 bases left between them. Germline V gives CDR1 SGHTA, CDR2 FQGNSA. CDR3 bases: TGTGCCAGCAGGGTCGGAGTTCAGCTCACCGGGGAGCTGTTTTTT. Its protein is CASRVGVQLTGELFF.

This sequence joins TRBV11-2 and TRBJ2-7, with 8 bases fitting TRBD2. The ends lost 4 bases at V and 6 bases at J; junction bases unmatched: 11. This CDR3 has 15 amino acids. Germline V CDR1 and CDR2: SGHAT, FQNNGV. The CDR3 DNA reads as TGTGCCAGCAGCTCTAATGTAGGACTAGCAGGCGAGCAGTACTTC. Residues: CASSSNVGLAGEQYF. Combining the CDR3 with reference TRBV11-2 and TRBJ2-7 gives the whole variable domain EAGVAQSPRYKIIEKRQSVAFWCNPISGHATLYWYQQILGQGPKLLIQFQNNGVVDDSQLPKDRFSAERLKGVDSTLKIQPAKLEDSAVYLCASSSNVGLAGEQYFGPGTRLTVT.

This chain uses TRBV20-1 with TRBJ2-7; 10 nucleotides agree with TRBD1. This CDR3 region has 14 residues. Losses at the gene ends were 5 bases for V and 4 bases for J; bases not matched to a gene: 8. Germline V CDR1 and CDR2: DFQATT, SNEGSKA (reference sequence). The CDR3: CSAADRGRLYEQYF. In nucleotides, the CDR3 is TGCAGTGCTGCTGACAGGGGGCGTTTATACGAGCAGTACTTC.

The chain carries TRBV30 and TRBJ2-5, with TRBD1 matching over 7 bases. There are 12 residues in the CDR3. The V gene end was trimmed by 4 bases and the J gene end by 9 bases; junction bases not matched to a gene: 8. The germline V gene has CDR1 GTSNPN and CDR2 SVGIG (reference sequence). The CDR3 DNA reads TGTGCCTGGAATGAGGGGGCCGGGGCCCAGTACTTC. Its translation: CAWNEGAGAQYF.

DNA for the CDR3: TGTGCCAGCAGCTTAGATCGCGGGAACCCCTACGAGCAGTACTTC. Protein product: CASSLDRGNPYEQYF. The V gene is TRBV11-3, the J gene TRBJ2-7; possible D gene TRBD2, 6 bases. The germline V and J ends were trimmed by 0 bases and 2 bases, with 11 bases remaining between them. CDR3 length equals 15 residues. Germline lookup yields CDR1 SGHNT and CDR2 YENEEA.

The count of this clonotype is one. The chain couples TRBV6-2 or TRBV6-3 to TRBJ2-1; D remains ambiguous. The CDR3 extends over 15 amino acids. Germline CDR1 and CDR2: MNHEY and SVGEGT. V lost 5 bases and J 0 bases, leaving 11 bases between the germline ends. This CDR3 is CASSPLSSSYNEQFF. CDR3 sequence (DNA): TGTGCCAGCAGTCCCCTAAGTAGCTCCTACAATGAGCAGTTCTTC.

The genes are TRBV3-1 and TRBJ1-1; unclear D gene. The CDR3 has 14 amino acids. V lost 2 bases to trimming and J lost 1 base, with 8 bases between them. Germline assignment: CDR1 LGHDT and CDR2 YNNKEL (reference sequence). This chain's CDR3 is CASSQSGENTEAFF. CDR3 in DNA: TGTGCCAGCAGCCAATCCGGGGAGAACACTGAAGCTTTCTTT.

The V call is TRBV5-1, the J call TRBJ2-1; the match to TRBD1 covers 11 bases. The germline gives CDR1 SGHRS, CDR2 YFSETQ. The V segment lost 4 bases and the J segment 8 bases; nucleotides outside the gene matches: 8. The CDR3 covers 15 residues. As DNA, the CDR3 is TGCGCCAGCAGCCGTAGGACAGGGGGCGCGGATGAGCAGTTCTTC. This translates into CASSRRTGGADEQFF.

The chain couples TRBV27 to TRBJ1-5, with a tentative D call TRBD1 (6 bases). Germline CDR1 and CDR2: MNHEY and SMNVEV (reference sequence). Deletions cut 2 bases from V and 5 bases from J, with 10 bases between. The CDR3 has 14 amino acids. CDR3 protein: CASSLVQGYQPQHF. As DNA, the CDR3 is TGTGCCAGCAGTTTAGTACAGGGCTATCAGCCCCAGCATTTT.

The rearrangement joins TRBV30 to TRBJ2-1, with no clear D. The CDR3 is made up of 12 amino acids. CDR1 and CDR2 (germline): GTSNPN, SVGIG (reference sequence). Between the trimmed V and J ends, which lost 0 bases and 9 bases, there was a span of 9 bases. The CDR3 DNA follows: TGTGCCTGGAGTGTCCCCTTTGGTGAGCAGTTCTTC. Amino acids: CAWSVPFGEQFF. The variable domain in full, with the rest retrieved from reference TRBV30 and TRBJ2-1, is SQTIHQWPATLVQPVGSPLSLECTVEGTSNPNLYWYRQAAGRGLQLLFYSVGIGQISSEVPQNLSASRPQDRQFILSSKKLLLSDSGFYLCAWSVPFGEQFFGPGTRLTVL.

The J gene is TRBJ2-1, the V gene TRBV30; D is possibly TRBD2 (5 bases). The CDR3 is made up of 13 amino acids. Trimming pared 3 bases from V and 2 bases from J, leaving 8 bases between. CDR1 is GTSNPN and CDR2 is SVGIG in the germline V gene (reference sequence). CDR3 sequence: CAWSGGPYNEQFF. The CDR3 nucleotides read TGTGCCTGGAGCGGCGGGCCCTACAATGAGCAGTTCTTC.

The chain recombines TRBV28 with TRBJ2-4, with TRBD1 matching 7 bases. The V segment lost 1 base and the J segment 3 bases; nucleotides outside the gene matches: 3. The CDR3 loop spans 15 amino acids. CDR1 and CDR2 (germline): MDHEN, SYDVKM. CDR3 region: CASSLSYRGKNIQYF. In nucleotides, the CDR3 is TGTGCCAGCAGTTTATCTTACAGGGGCAAAAACATTCAGTACTTC. Full variable domain (rest looked up from reference TRBV28 and TRBJ2-4): DVKVTQSSRYLVKRTGEKVFLECVQDMDHENMFWYRQDPGLGLRLIYFSYDVKMKEKGDIPEGYSVSREKKERFSLILESASTNQTSMYLCASSLSYRGKNIQYFGAGTRLSVL.

This rearrangement joins TRBV7-9 to TRBJ1-1, with a possible D match to TRBD1 (5 bases). Trimming left V 3 bases short and J 1 base short, with 9 bases between. The CDR3 consists of 14 residues. CDR1 is SEHNR, CDR2 FQNEAQ, per germline (reference sequence). The CDR3 nucleotides read TGTGCCAGCAGCTTTGGGGCGGCGAACACTGAAGCTTTCTTT. This codes for CASSFGAANTEAFF.

This clonotype was counted a single time. V and J are TRBV20-1 and TRBJ2-6; 9 nucleotides agree with TRBD1. The CDR3 extends over 16 amino acids. The germline V gene has CDR1 DFQATT and CDR2 SNEGSKA (reference sequence). The V segment lost 7 bases and the J segment 1 base; nucleotides outside the gene matches: 8. This chain's CDR3 is CSVRDRENSGANVLTF. The DNA for the CDR3 is TGCAGTGTCCGGGACAGGGAGAATTCTGGGGCCAACGTCCTGACTTTC.

The chain couples TRBV27 to TRBJ2-4; TRBD1 matches 7 bases. J was trimmed by 9 bases and V by 6 bases; bases with no gene match: 8. This CDR3 is built from 13 residues. Per germline, CDR1 MNHEY and CDR2 SMNVEV (reference sequence). This CDR3 reads CASSQTGVGIQYF. The CDR3 nucleotides are TGTGCCAGCAGCCAAACAGGGGTGGGCATTCAGTACTTC.

The V call is TRBV20-1, the J call TRBJ2-5; weak D call: TRBD1 (6 bases). Germline V CDR1 and CDR2: DFQATT, SNEGSKA (reference sequence). V gave up 3 bases and J gave up 3 bases, with 17 bases separating them. The length of the CDR3 is 15 residues. The CDR3 region is CSASPLGAGEETQYF. CDR3 DNA: TGCAGTGCTAGCCCCCTCGGGGCAGGGGAAGAGACCCAGTACTTC.

The rearrangement links TRBV25-1 to TRBJ2-4; D is unclear. The CDR3 runs 12 residues. Per the germline V gene, CDR1 is MGHDK and CDR2 is SYGVNS. Trimming removed 5 bases at V and 10 bases at J, with 12 bases between. The CDR3 here is CASSNTGLIQYF. CDR3 nucleotide sequence: TGTGCCAGCAGTAACACTGGATTGATTCAGTACTTC.

The chain uses TRBV6-6 and TRBJ2-1, with TRBD1 identical over 11 bases. Germline values: CDR1 MNHNY, CDR2 SVGAGI (reference sequence). V shed 5 bases and J 7 bases; nucleotides not matched to a gene: 7. The CDR3 covers 15 residues. CDR3 in amino acids: CASSTSGTGGNEQFF. The CDR3 coding sequence is TGTGCCAGCAGTACCTCCGGGACAGGGGGTAATGAGCAGTTCTTC.